These 13 T cell receptor beta chains were sequenced from one sample in a study of T cell responses to AZD1222 COVID-19 vaccine. TCRdb keeps only in-frame clones here, not all; method: immunoSEQ multiplex PCR. The sample shows approximately 100,000 clones, 75% to 95% of them seen only once. This sample comprised peripheral blood, obtained on day 0 of AZD1222 vaccination. The source of these receptors is an adult in good health.

V is TRBV7-2 and J is TRBJ2-5, with D uncertain. This CDR3 is built from 17 residues. Germline-derived CDR1 and CDR2 are SGHTA and FQGNSA. V lost 1 base, J lost 4 bases, and 19 bases lay in between. For the CDR3, the DNA is TGTGCCAGCAGCTTAGGGACGGCGACCCCGAGGAGAGAGACCCAGTACTTC. It specifies CASSLGTATPRRETQYF.

This chain links TRBV21-1 with TRBJ1-4. TRBV21-1 is tagged as a pseudogene. The CDR3 runs to 11 residues. CDR3 nucleotides: TGTGCCAGCAGCAAACATGAAAAACTGTTTTTT. Its translation: CASSKHEKLFF.

This chain connects TRBV5-4 to TRBJ1-4; a possible D gene is TRBD1 (5 bases). Deletions cut 3 bases from V and 6 bases from J, with 15 bases between. The length of the CDR3 is 15 residues. From germline, CDR1 is SGHNT and CDR2 YYREEE (reference sequence). The CDR3 nucleotides are TGTGCCAGCAGCTCGGCGGCAGGGCCACATGAAAAACTGTTTTTT. As protein: CASSSAAGPHEKLFF.

This chain connects TRBV19 to TRBJ2-3, with 11 bases that match TRBD1. V lost 7 bases to trimming and J lost 5 bases; unmatched junction nucleotides: 11. This CDR3 spans 16 amino acids. Germline CDR1 reads LNHDA; CDR2 reads SQIVND (reference sequence). This CDR3 is CASNRGQGAWGDTQYF. The CDR3 DNA reads as TGTGCCAGTAATCGTGGACAGGGGGCTTGGGGAGATACGCAGTATTTT. Full variable domain (outside the CDR3, taken from reference TRBV19 and TRBJ2-3): DGGITQSPKYLFRKEGQNVTLSCEQNLNHDAMYWYRQDPGQGLRLIYYSQIVNDFQKGDIAEGYSVSREKKESFPLTVTSAQKNPTAFYLCASNRGQGAWGDTQYFGPGTRLTVL.

This chain uses TRBV18 with TRBJ2-2; 12 bases map to TRBD2. With V trimmed by 2 bases and J by 8 bases, 15 bases remained unmatched. Germline assignment: CDR1 KGHSH and CDR2 LQKENI. The CDR3 totals 19 residues. CDR3 sequence (DNA): TGTGCCAGCTCACCAAAAAGAGGGCTAGCGGGGGGGCTTTATGGGGAGCTGTTTTTT. The encoded protein is CASSPKRGLAGGLYGELFF.

V and J are TRBV5-1 and TRBJ2-7, with D perhaps assigned TRBD1 or TRBD2 (6 bases each). The CDR3 runs 16 residues. Germline CDR1 and CDR2: SGHRS and YFSETQ. V lost 0 bases and J lost 1, with 14 bases in between. The CDR3 sequence: CASSLALLGGSYEQYF. In nucleotides, the CDR3 is TGCGCCAGCAGCTTGGCCTTGTTAGGGGGGTCCTACGAGCAGTACTTC.

This rearrangement joins TRBV27 to TRBJ2-3, with TRBD1 as a possible D gene (6 bases). Deletions cut 1 base from V and 3 bases from J, with 11 bases between. Germline V lookup: CDR1 MNHEY, CDR2 SMNVEV (reference sequence). The CDR3 covers 15 residues. For the CDR3, the DNA is TGTGCCAGCAGTTTATATGGGGGCGAGACAGATACGCAGTATTTT. This translates into CASSLYGGETDTQYF.

V gene TRBV6-5 combines with J gene TRBJ1-6; no definite D call. Looked up from germline, CDR1 is MNHEY and CDR2 is SVGAGI. There are 13 residues in the CDR3. V lost 6 bases and J lost 5, with 8 bases in between. The CDR3 here is CASSRSNNSPLHF. The CDR3 coding sequence is TGTGCCAGCAGCAGGAGCAATAATTCACCCCTCCACTTT.

V is TRBV10-3 and J is TRBJ2-1; no reliable D call. V was cut by 4 bases and J by 1 base, with 8 bases left in between. The CDR3 loop spans 14 amino acids. Germline-derived CDR1 and CDR2 are ENHRY and SYGVKD. The CDR3 sequence is CAISAANSYNEQFF. DNA of the CDR3: TGTGCCATCAGTGCAGCGAATTCCTACAATGAGCAGTTCTTC.

The chain is built from TRBV4-2 and TRBJ2-1, with a possible D match to TRBD2 (6 bases). Per the germline V gene, CDR1 is LGHNA and CDR2 is YNFKEQ. V lost 1 base and J lost 4, with 17 bases in between. The CDR3 loop spans 17 amino acids. CDR3 nucleotide sequence: TGTGCCAGCAGCCAAGTCAATAGCGGCCCCAGGTACAATGAGCAGTTCTTC. Encoded protein: CASSQVNSGPRYNEQFF.

The chain has TRBV27 and TRBJ1-5, with 7 bases matching TRBD1. V lost 2 bases and J lost 5; bases outside the gene matches: 9. The germline CDR1 and CDR2 sequences are MNHEY and SMNVEV (reference sequence). The CDR3 consists of 16 residues. The CDR3 protein is CASSLHRGQPDQPQHF. The CDR3 DNA reads TGTGCCAGCAGTTTACATCGGGGACAGCCTGATCAGCCCCAGCATTTT.

The table lists this clone with a few counts. The chain employs TRBV7-8 and TRBJ1-6, with 8 bases that match TRBD1. CDR1 is SGHVS, CDR2 FQNEAQ, per germline. There are 15 residues in the CDR3. J lost 6 bases, V lost 4 bases, and 5 bases had no gene match. Here the CDR3 reads CASSWRQGTNSPLHF. CDR3 bases: TGTGCCAGCAGCTGGCGACAGGGGACTAATTCACCCCTCCACTTT.

The chain combines TRBV14 with TRBJ1-2; D unresolved. The CDR3 totals 13 residues. V gave up 2 bases and J gave up 8 bases, with 12 bases separating them. Germline V gene sequence: CDR1 SGHDN, CDR2 FVKESK. The CDR3 nucleotides read TGTGCCAGCAGCCAAAGGCGGGAAACGGGCTACACCTTC. This translates into CASSQRRETGYTF. Variable domain in full (rest from reference TRBV14 and TRBJ1-2): EAGVTQFPSHSVIEKGQTVTLRCDPISGHDNLYWYRRVMGKEIKFLLHFVKESKQDESGMPNNRFLAERTGGTYSTLKVQPAELEDSGVYFCASSQRRETGYTFGSGTRLTVV.